Below, 5 T cell receptor beta chains from the same sample are listed, as sequenced in a study of T cell repertoires in cytomegalovirus infection. No antigen has been identified for these receptors. TCRdb re-derived calls from the reads in MiXCR, one entry per CDR3 protein. Among hundreds of thousands of distinct CDR3 sequences listed, around 32% were seen once. The material sequenced was cultured PBMCs, taken from culture after CMV antigen stimulation. These receptors all come from a human donor in good health (CMV status not recorded). Some clones in this sample may be carry-over from other donors' samples.

This clonotype has only a few counts. The chain has TRBV19 and TRBJ2-7; D may be TRBD1 or TRBD2 (5 bases each). Germline V gives CDR1 LNHDA, CDR2 SQIVND (reference sequence). The V end was cut by 6 bases, the J end by 2 bases, with 17 bases between. This CDR3 has 15 residues. The CDR3 nucleotides are TGTGCCAGTAGCACCTCCAGGGTGGGAGCCTACGAGCAGTACTTC. Amino acids: CASSTSRVGAYEQYF.

This rearrangement joins TRBV11-2 to TRBJ2-6, with TRBD1 identical over 9 bases. CDR3 length equals 16 residues. Germline V gene sequence: CDR1 SGHAT, CDR2 FQNNGV. V lost 5 bases to trimming and J lost 2 bases; unmatched junction nucleotides: 4. CDR3 sequence reads: CASSTDRGTGANVLTF. The CDR3, as DNA: TGTGCCAGCAGCACCGACAGGGGGACTGGGGCCAACGTCCTGACTTTC.

The chain uses TRBV11-2 and TRBJ2-1, with 7 nucleotides matching TRBD1. CDR1 SGHAT and CDR2 FQNNGV come from the germline V gene. The CDR3 has 16 residues. J was trimmed by 4 bases and V by 1 base; bases with no gene match: 7. CDR3 nucleotides: TGTGCCAGCAGCTTAGCTCCGGGACAGTTTTACAATGAGCAGTTCTTC. Amino acids: CASSLAPGQFYNEQFF.

V usage is TRBV12-3 or TRBV12-4 and J usage is TRBJ1-4; D is perhaps TRBD1 (6 bases). V was shortened by 6 bases and J by 8 bases, with 16 bases between the two germline ends. The CDR3 is 14 amino acids. The DNA of the CDR3 is TGTGCCAGCAGCCGACAGACTCAGGGGGAAAAACTGTTTTTT. The encoded protein is CASSRQTQGEKLFF.

This clonotype was seen a handful of times. The chain uses TRBV6-1 and TRBJ1-2; TRBD1 matches 9 bases. J lost 4 bases, V lost 4 bases, and 13 bases had no gene match. The germline CDR1 and CDR2 sequences are MNHNS and SASEGT. CDR3 length equals 17 residues. The DNA for the CDR3 is TGTGCCAGCAGTGGGTTGCCTTACAGGGGGCGCGGCTATGGCTACACCTTC. It specifies CASSGLPYRGRGYGYTF.